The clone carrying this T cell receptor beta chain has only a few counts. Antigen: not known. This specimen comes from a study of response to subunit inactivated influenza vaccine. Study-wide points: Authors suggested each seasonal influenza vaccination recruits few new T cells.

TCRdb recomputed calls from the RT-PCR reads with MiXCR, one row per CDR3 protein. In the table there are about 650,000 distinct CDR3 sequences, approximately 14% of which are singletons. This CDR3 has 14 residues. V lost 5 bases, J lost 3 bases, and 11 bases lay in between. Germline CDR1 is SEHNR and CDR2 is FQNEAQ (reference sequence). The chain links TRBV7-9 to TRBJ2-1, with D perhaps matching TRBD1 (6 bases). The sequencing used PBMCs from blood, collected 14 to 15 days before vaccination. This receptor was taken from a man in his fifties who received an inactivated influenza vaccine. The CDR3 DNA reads TGTGCCAGCAGCGGAACAGGGTTCTACAATGAGCAGTTCTTC. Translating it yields CASSGTGFYNEQFF.